The present entry profiles one TCR beta chain with its context. Random hexamers served to reverse transcribe roughly 0.45 to 1 ug RNA. It was immunoSEQ multiplex PCR that amplified TCR beta CDR3 across 54 Vbeta and 13 Jbeta. TCRdb processed the immunoSEQ multiplex PCR reads anew with MiXCR; each CDR3 protein has one entry. The sample holds about 140,000 distinct CDR3 sequences, approximately 95% seen once. The sample belongs to a study of CD8 T cells in Susac syndrome. V lost 6 bases, J lost 8 bases, and 7 bases lay in between. CDR3 length: 10 residues. This TCR came from a human donor with Susac syndrome. Sequencing input: CD4+ T cells from PBMCs. The chain combines TRBV12-3 or TRBV12-4 with TRBJ1-1, with a weak D call TRBD1 (5 bases). The CDR3 protein is CASRGPEAFF. In DNA, the CDR3 is TGTGCCAGCAGGGGACCCGAAGCTTTCTTT.